This entry concerns a single T cell receptor (beta chain). Its specificity is unknown. This record belongs to a study of blood T cells in healthy people across ages. Regarding the study as a whole: Naive CD4+ cells and diversity were both higher in long-lived donors than in aged donors. A roughly linear age-dependent decrease characterized TCR beta diversity per million T cells. Conclusively comparing naive with antigen-experienced cells was impossible with unsorted PBMCs.

A J-beta primer mix and a sample-barcoded 5' primer were used in a second PCR of roughly 6 to 12 cycles. Via MiXCR, TCRdb re-called the 5' RACE reads, giving one row per CDR3 protein. This sample yields 700,000 to 800,000 distinct CDR3 sequences, of which roughly 41% are seen a single time; more than 20% belongs to the top ten. Total RNA amounts of at least 5.5 micrograms were extracted per sample. Trimming stripped 6 bases from V and 0 bases from J, with 12 bases between. CDR1 MNHEY and CDR2 SMNVEV come from the germline V gene (reference sequence). This CDR3 comprises 16 residues. This receptor was identified in a woman aged 60-75 years in good health. The sequencing input was blood. The chain couples TRBV27 to TRBJ1-6; D gene ambiguous. The CDR3 loop reads CASRPAGISYNSPLHF. CDR3 DNA: TGTGCCAGCAGACCCGCCGGGATCTCCTATAATTCACCCCTCCACTTT.